This T cell receptor beta chain was recovered during a study of resident and recirculating memory T cells in vitiligo. In the study overall: The samples were homogenized without cell sorting before genomic DNA extraction. The study's findings and limits: Clonality differed among vitiligo lesions, with no unique dominant clone. Sequences differed between biopsy sites and patients, suggesting private specificity.

Clones were sequenced by immunoSEQ multiplex PCR, and TCRdb holds only the in-frame ones, with some missing. Of around 40,000 clones in the sample, about nine tenths are singletons; the top ten hold around 5%. The V gene's germline CDR1 is SNHLY and CDR2 FYNNEI. CDR3 size: 12 residues. Trimming cost V 3 bases and J 7 bases, with 7 bases left between them. The table lists this clone with a few counts. Antigen unknown. No change in lesions over the prior 6 months defined stable disease. This TCR was recovered from a male donor with vitiligo. Sample: blood. The J gene is TRBJ1-5, the V gene TRBV2, with unresolved D. CDR3 sequence (DNA): TGTGCCAGCAGTGATTTATCGCAGCCCCAGCATTTT. Translation gives CASSDLSQPQHF.